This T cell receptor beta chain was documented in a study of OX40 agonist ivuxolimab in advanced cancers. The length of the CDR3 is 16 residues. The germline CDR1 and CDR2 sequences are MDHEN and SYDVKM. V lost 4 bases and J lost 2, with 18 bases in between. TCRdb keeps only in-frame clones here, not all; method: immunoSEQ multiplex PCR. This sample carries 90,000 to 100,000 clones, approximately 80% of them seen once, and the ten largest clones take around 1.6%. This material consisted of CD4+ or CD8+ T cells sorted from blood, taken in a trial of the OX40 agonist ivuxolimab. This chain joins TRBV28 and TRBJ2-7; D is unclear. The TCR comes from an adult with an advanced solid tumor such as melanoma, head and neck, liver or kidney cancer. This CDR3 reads CASSSLPSGIPYEQYF. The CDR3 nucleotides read TGTGCCAGCAGTTCACTACCGAGTGGGATACCCTACGAGCAGTACTTC.